The next 17 T cell receptor beta chains were all read from a single sample in a study of CD4 T cells in relation to SARS-CoV-2 and coronaviruses (dated by TCRdb to about 2021). The method was the immunoSEQ multiplex PCR assay. TCRdb holds this immuneACCESS table with in-frame rearrangements only. Some clones are missing; in checked studies, unresolved V genes explain under half, and the rest has no known cause. The sample contains 35,000 to 45,000 clones, 85% to 90% of them found a single time. The top ten hold 9.2% of the sample. The specimen was memory CD4+ T cells from PBMCs. The cell subset or site label, read with the paper, signifies: memory (non-naive) CD4+ T cells. The receptors originated from an adult with COVID-19.

The chain joins TRBV5-1 to TRBJ2-7, with D unresolved. The V end was cut by 0 bases, the J end by 2 bases, with 12 bases between. This CDR3 comprises 15 residues. Germline lookup yields CDR1 SGHRS and CDR2 YFSETQ. The CDR3 spells CASSLEGSLAYEQYF. The CDR3 nucleotides read TGCGCCAGCAGCTTGGAGGGTAGCTTGGCCTACGAGCAGTACTTC.

This chain connects TRBV18 to TRBJ1-3, with D maybe TRBD1 (6 bases). This CDR3 spans 13 amino acids. Germline V gene sequence: CDR1 KGHSH, CDR2 LQKENI. V dropped 5 bases and J dropped 2 bases, with 7 bases sitting between them. This chain's CDR3 is CASSEGAGNTIYF. The CDR3 coding sequence is TGTGCCAGCTCAGAGGGGGCTGGAAACACCATATATTTT.

This chain connects TRBV7-6 to TRBJ1-4; maybe TRBD1 (5 bases). V lost 5 bases and J lost 5, with 15 bases in between. Germline CDR1 SGHVS, CDR2 FNYEAQ. The CDR3 is 15 residues long. The CDR3 DNA sequence: TGTGCCAGCAGCCCCTATGGGACGGAGAATGAAAAACTGTTTTTT. As protein: CASSPYGTENEKLFF.

The chain combines TRBV10-3 with TRBJ2-1; 10 positions match TRBD2. V was clipped by 2 bases and J by 6 bases; unmatched bases: 7. This CDR3 contains 16 residues. CDR1 and CDR2 from the germline V gene are ENHRY and SYGVKD. CDR3 in amino acids: CAISEPGLAIRNEQFF. The CDR3 DNA follows: TGTGCCATCAGTGAGCCGGGACTAGCGATTCGCAATGAGCAGTTCTTC.

The chain combines TRBV7-6 with TRBJ2-7; tentatively, D is TRBD1 (6 bases). The V gene's germline CDR1 is SGHVS and CDR2 FNYEAQ. V was pared by 5 bases and J by 2 bases, with 16 bases between. The CDR3 spans 15 residues. The CDR3 coding sequence is TGTGCCAGCAGCCTCAGGGGACCCTCCACCTACGAGCAGTACTTC. This encodes CASSLRGPSTYEQYF.

The gene calls are TRBV9 and TRBJ2-3, with D unresolved. The V gene's germline CDR1 is SGDLS and CDR2 YYNGEE. Deletions cut 4 bases from V and 6 bases from J, with 15 bases between. CDR3 length: 14 residues. The CDR3 spells CASSPRLKWDTQYF. The CDR3 bases are TGTGCCAGCAGCCCTCGTCTTAAATGGGATACGCAGTATTTT.

This clone was recorded once. This rearrangement joins TRBV7-2 to TRBJ1-1; 8 bases are shared with TRBD1. The CDR3 has 14 residues. Germline lookup yields CDR1 SGHTA and CDR2 FQGNSA. Trimming took 5 bases from V and 5 from J; bases not matched to a gene: 7. Written as DNA, the CDR3 is TGTGCCAGCAGCCAATCAGGGGGCCGGACTGAAGCTTTCTTT. Translation gives CASSQSGGRTEAFF.

V usage is TRBV4-3 and J usage is TRBJ1-2; D is uncertain. V lost 1 base, J lost 6 bases, and 18 bases lay in between. CDR1 and CDR2 (germline): LGHNA, YSLEER. This CDR3 spans 16 amino acids. The CDR3 spells CASSQVLSGSIHGYTF. The CDR3 nucleotides are TGCGCCAGCAGCCAAGTCCTTTCGGGCTCAATCCATGGCTACACCTTC.

The chain employs TRBV7-2 and TRBJ1-5, with 12 nucleotides matching TRBD1. V lost 6 bases, J lost 4 bases, and 4 bases stayed unmatched. Germline lookup yields CDR1 SGHTA and CDR2 FQGNSA. The length of the CDR3 is 15 residues. The CDR3 region is CASSRDRGLNQPQHF. The CDR3 coding sequence is TGTGCCAGCAGTAGGGACAGGGGGCTGAATCAGCCCCAGCATTTT.

This rearrangement joins TRBV9 to TRBJ1-3; 8 nucleotides match TRBD1. Trimming at V came to 3 bases and at J to 0 bases, leaving 2 bases not matched to a gene. CDR1 and CDR2 (germline): SGDLS, YYNGEE. The CDR3 has 15 residues. This chain's CDR3 is CASSGDRTSGNTIYF. DNA for the CDR3: TGTGCCAGCAGCGGGGACAGGACCTCTGGAAACACCATATATTTT.

The V gene is TRBV6-6, the J gene TRBJ2-7, with D maybe TRBD1 (7 bases). With 4 bases removed from V and 6 bases from J, the gap between germline ends came to 19 bases. CDR1 and CDR2 from the germline V gene are MNHNY and SVGAGI (reference sequence). The CDR3 has 15 amino acids. Here the CDR3 DNA reads TGTGCCAGCAGTTCGTCAGGGGGGAAGGCCGCCGAGCAGTACTTC. It specifies CASSSSGGKAAEQYF.

This clone has a single count. V gene TRBV6-1 combines with J gene TRBJ2-2; D unresolved. In germline, CDR1 is MNHNS, CDR2 SASEGT. The CDR3 has 15 residues. V lost 3 bases, J lost 7 bases, and 15 bases lay in between. The CDR3 region is CASSDPHQKGGELFF. The CDR3 DNA reads as TGTGCCAGCAGTGACCCCCATCAGAAAGGCGGGGAGCTGTTTTTT.

The chain carries TRBV19 and TRBJ1-3; 7 positions agree with TRBD1. Germline values: CDR1 LNHDA, CDR2 SQIVND (reference sequence). The CDR3 is made up of 14 amino acids. The V segment lost 4 bases and the J segment 0 bases; nucleotides outside the gene matches: 0. This chain's CDR3 is CASSTGGSGNTIYF. In nucleotides, the CDR3 is TGTGCCAGTAGTACAGGGGGCTCTGGAAACACCATATATTTT.

J is TRBJ2-3 and V is TRBV24-1, with a weak D call TRBD2 (6 bases). Per the germline V gene, CDR1 is KGHDR and CDR2 is SFDVKD. The V end was cut by 4 bases, the J end by 2 bases, with 18 bases between. CDR3 length: 17 residues. The CDR3 DNA sequence: TGTGCCACCAGTGACCGCCTGCCGGGACTTCACACAGATACGCAGTATTTT. It yields the protein CATSDRLPGLHTDTQYF.

This clone was detected only a few times. The CDR3: CASSSTMADTQYF. CDR3 bases: TGCGCCAGCAGCTCGACGATGGCAGATACGCAGTATTTT. The chain has TRBV5-1 and TRBJ2-3, with D unclear. This CDR3 comprises 13 residues. Trimming cost V 3 bases and J 4 bases, with 9 bases left between them. Germline loops: CDR1 SGHRS, CDR2 YFSETQ.

CDR3 coding DNA: TGTGCCAGCAGCTTGGCCGCCAGACCTCAAAACATTCAGTACTTC. Encoded protein: CASSLAARPQNIQYF. The chain employs TRBV5-8 and TRBJ2-4, with D unresolved. Germline-derived CDR1 and CDR2 are SGHTS and YDEGEE. The CDR3 contains 15 residues. The ends were cut back, 0 bases at V and 5 bases at J, with 12 bases in the middle.

The CDR3 sequence is CASSNPGTGNPSSGANVLTF. In DNA, the CDR3 is TGTGCCAGCAGTAACCCCGGGACAGGGAACCCTTCCTCTGGGGCCAACGTCCTGACTTTC. The chain joins TRBV28 to TRBJ2-6; 9 nucleotides line up with TRBD1. Germline V gene data show CDR1 as MDHEN and CDR2 as SYDVKM. The trim removed 5 bases at V and 0 bases at J, leaving 14 bases unmatched. The CDR3 is 20 residues long.